These T cell receptor beta chains were read from a single sample in a study of radiotherapy plus CTLA-4 blockade in lung cancer. Produced via immunoSEQ multiplex PCR; TCRdb's table is partial and in-frame only. The sample has some 27,000 clones, about four fifths seen once. This sample comprised peripheral blood, obtained from a patient treated with radiotherapy plus ipilimumab. The receptors shown here come from a human donor with non-small cell lung cancer that progressed on radiotherapy plus ipilimumab. CDR3s include the opening cysteine and the closing phenylalanine or tryptophan. The D gene is left open where the match is weak. Rows give clone size only sometimes, using once, few, many, or a class for an expanded clone.

D | J | V | size | CDR3 | DNA
- | TRBJ2-2 | TRBV6-1 | - | CASARTVINTGELFF | TGTGCCAGCGCCAGGACAGTTATCAACACCGGGGAGCTGTTTTTT
- | TRBJ2-7 | TRBV27 | - | CASSRSGSSEQYF | TGTGCCAGCAGTCGCTCCGGGTCGAGCGAGCAGTACTTC
TRBD1 | TRBJ2-1 | TRBV7-3 | - | CASSLMRGGQKDNEQFF | TGTGCCAGCAGCTTAATGAGAGGGGGACAGAAGGACAATGAGCAGTTCTTC
- | TRBJ1-1 | TRBV7-8 | - | CASSRWGTEAFF | TGTGCCAGCAGCCGGTGGGGGACTGAAGCTTTCTTT
- | TRBJ2-3 | TRBV7-7 | - | CASSLGGGLGDTQYF | TGTGCCAGCAGCCTTGGGGGGGGGCTTGGAGATACGCAGTATTTT
TRBD2 | TRBJ2-1 | TRBV6-4 | - | CASSDPFAGGEQFF | TGTGCCAGCAGTGACCCTTTCGCGGGGGGGGAGCAGTTCTTC
TRBD1 | TRBJ1-1 | TRBV6-1 | - | CASSNRQGGNTEAFF | TGTGCCAGCAGTAACCGACAGGGGGGGAACACTGAAGCTTTCTTT
TRBD2 | TRBJ2-1 | TRBV10-2 | - | CASRGLAVDNEQFF | TGCGCCAGCAGGGGACTAGCGGTCGACAATGAGCAGTTCTTC
- | TRBJ2-3 | TRBV21-1 | - | CASSKEVDSRTDTQYF | TGTGCCAGCAGCAAAGAAGTTGACAGCCGCACAGATACGCAGTATTTT
- | TRBJ1-5 | TRBV5-7 | - | CASSLEGGDQPQHF | TGTGCCAGCAGCTTGGAGGGGGGGGATCAGCCCCAGCATTTT
- | TRBJ2-5 | TRBV27 | - | CASSSLGTQETQYF | TGTGCCAGCAGTTCTCTGGGAACCCAAGAGACCCAGTACTTC
TRBD2 | TRBJ2-3 | TRBV5-5 | once | CASSLRDYPSLTDTQYF | TGTGCCAGCAGCTTACGGGACTACCCCTCGCTCACAGATACGCAGTATTTT
- | TRBJ2-5 | TRBV6-5 | - | CASSLDSGETQYF | TGTGCCAGCAGTTTGGACAGTGGCGAGACCCAGTACTTC
- | TRBJ2-3 | TRBV6-5 | once | CASSPIPNPDTQYF | TGTGCCAGCAGCCCAATCCCCAACCCAGATACGCAGTATTTT
- | TRBJ2-1 | TRBV9 | - | CASSVAGNRANEQFF | TGTGCCAGCAGCGTAGCCGGGAACCGGGCCAATGAGCAGTTCTTC
- | TRBJ1-2 | TRBV18 | - | CASSPDSNYGYTF | TGTGCCAGCTCTCCAGACAGTAACTATGGCTACACCTTC
- | TRBJ2-2 | TRBV6-1 | - | CASRGEGRFTGELFF | TGTGCCAGCAGGGGTGAAGGTCGCTTCACCGGGGAGCTGTTTTTT
- | TRBJ2-1 | TRBV7-2 | few | CASSPLYEQFF | TGTGCCAGCAGCCCCCTTTATGAGCAGTTCTTC
TRBD2 | TRBJ2-1 | TRBV6-5 | - | CASSLGTSGYNEQFF | TGTGCCAGCAGTCTCGGGACTAGCGGATACAATGAGCAGTTCTTC
TRBD2 | TRBJ2-7 | TRBV4-2 | - | CASSLQRGVSYEQYF | TGTGCCAGCAGCCTCCAGCGGGGTGTTTCCTACGAGCAGTACTTC
- | TRBJ2-7 | TRBV11-2 | - | CASSLSMGSPYEQYF | TGTGCCAGCAGTTTATCGATGGGCAGTCCCTACGAGCAGTACTTC
- | TRBJ2-6 | TRBV7-3 | - | CASSFGLTGANVLTF | TGTGCCAGCAGCTTCGGGTTAACTGGGGCCAACGTCCTGACTTTC
- | TRBJ2-2 | TRBV5-5 | once | CASSETRSSGELFF | TGTGCCAGCAGCGAGACTAGGTCAAGCGGGGAGCTGTTTTTT
TRBD2 | TRBJ2-7 | TRBV19 | few | CASSPTSGRHEQYF | TGTGCCAGTAGTCCTACTAGCGGGAGGCACGAGCAGTACTTC
- | TRBJ2-1 | TRBV4-2 | - | CASSQPGLYANEQFF | TGTGCCAGCAGCCAACCGGGACTTTACGCCAATGAGCAGTTCTTC
TRBD1 | TRBJ2-1 | TRBV6-1 | - | CASTQGQGVSAEQFF | TGTGCCAGCACTCAGGGACAGGGGGTGTCAGCTGAGCAGTTCTTC
- | TRBJ1-2 | TRBV7-9 | - | CASSPTASTANGYTF | TGTGCCAGCAGCCCTACGGCCTCAACGGCAAATGGCTACACCTTC
- | TRBJ1-5 | TRBV2 | - | CASSGGSLYSNQPQHF | TGTGCCAGCAGTGGCGGATCACTTTATAGCAATCAGCCCCAGCATTTT
TRBD1 | TRBJ1-2 | TRBV29-1 | - | CSVLQGDRGGHTF | TGCAGCGTCCTACAGGGGGATCGTGGTGGCCACACCTTC
- | TRBJ2-6 | TRBV10-3 | - | CAIGFTGTGANVLTF | TGTGCCATCGGATTTACAGGGACTGGGGCCAACGTCCTGACTTTC
TRBD2 | TRBJ2-1 | TRBV10-3 | - | CAISERLAGGNEQFF | TGTGCCATCAGTGAGCGACTAGCGGGAGGCAATGAGCAGTTCTTC
- | TRBJ1-1 | TRBV27 | - | CASKHGGGTEAFF | TGTGCCAGCAAACACGGAGGGGGTACTGAAGCTTTCTTT